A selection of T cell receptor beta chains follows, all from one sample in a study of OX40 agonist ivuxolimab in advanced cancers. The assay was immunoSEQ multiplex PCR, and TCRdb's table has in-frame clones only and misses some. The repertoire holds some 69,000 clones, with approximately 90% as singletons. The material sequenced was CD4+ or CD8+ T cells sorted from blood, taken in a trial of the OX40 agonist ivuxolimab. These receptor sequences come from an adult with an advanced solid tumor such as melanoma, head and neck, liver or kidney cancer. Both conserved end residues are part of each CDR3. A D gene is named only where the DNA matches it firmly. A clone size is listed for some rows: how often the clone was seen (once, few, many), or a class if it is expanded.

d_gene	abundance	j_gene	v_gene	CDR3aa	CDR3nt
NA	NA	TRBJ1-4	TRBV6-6	CASSYSGFNEKLFF	TGTGCCAGCAGTTACTCGGGTTTTAATGAAAAACTGTTTTTT
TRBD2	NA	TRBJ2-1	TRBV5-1	CASSLGLAGYNEQFF	TGCGCCAGCAGCTTGGGACTAGCGGGGTACAATGAGCAGTTCTTC
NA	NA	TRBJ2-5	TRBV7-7	CASSSHGTLQETQYF	TGTGCTAGCAGCTCACACGGGACTCTCCAAGAGACCCAGTACTTC
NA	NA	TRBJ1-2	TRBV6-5	CASRAKRESAAGYTF	TGTGCCAGCAGGGCCAAACGGGAGTCCGCTGCCGGCTACACCTTC
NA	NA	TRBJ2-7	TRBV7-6	CASSLNSRDSSEQYF	TGTGCCAGCAGCTTAAATTCCAGGGATTCCAGCGAGCAGTACTTC
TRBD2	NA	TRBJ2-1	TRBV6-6	CASTLWTSDYNEQFF	TGTGCCAGCACCCTATGGACTAGCGACTACAATGAGCAGTTCTTC
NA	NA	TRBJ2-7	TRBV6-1	CASSDSDVYEQYF	TGTGCCAGCAGTGACTCCGACGTATACGAGCAGTACTTC
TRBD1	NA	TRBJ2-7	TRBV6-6	CASSQGTGGSYEQYF	TGTGCCAGCAGCCAGGGTACAGGGGGCTCCTACGAGCAGTACTTC
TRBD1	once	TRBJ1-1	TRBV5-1	CASSRGQVQNTEAFF	TGCGCCAGCAGCCGTGGACAGGTCCAAAACACTGAAGCTTTCTTT
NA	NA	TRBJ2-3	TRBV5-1	CASRKTGSPSTDTQYF	TGCGCCAGCAGAAAAACAGGGTCCCCCAGCACAGATACGCAGTATTTT
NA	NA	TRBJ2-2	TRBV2	CASSGGANTGELFF	TGTGCCAGCAGTGGAGGGGCGAACACCGGGGAGCTGTTTTTT
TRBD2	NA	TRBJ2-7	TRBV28	CASSSPRAASGRVYEQYF	TGTGCCAGCAGTTCCCCACGAGCGGCTAGCGGGAGGGTTTACGAGCAGTACTTC